This T cell receptor beta chain was sequenced during a study of regulatory T cells in long-lasting Graves disease (dated by TCRdb to about 2021). Looking at the study overall: Persistent Graves' disease was defined as persistently positive TSH receptor autoantibodies together with antithyroid drug treatment for over 5 years. The study was registered as a clinical trial and conducted in China. A total of approximately 35 samples underwent TCR sequencing: roughly 13 from persistent and around 20 from newly diagnosed Graves' disease patients. This study used TCR sequencing and RNA sequencing of peripheral blood to compare persistent Graves' disease patients against newly diagnosed Graves' disease patients. Antithyroid drugs had been taken for 8.5 to 12 years on average by persistent Graves' disease patients in the clinical cohort.

Per the publication, the time point label means: persistent/refractory GD, antithyroid drugs over 5 years with positive TRAb. For both TCR sequencing and RNA sequencing, RNA was extracted from PBMCs in TRIzol. The diagnosis of Graves' disease followed American Thyroid Association guidelines. Patients were recruited from an endocrinology department in Xi'an, China. Each patient gave approximately 9 milliliters of peripheral blood, collected in an EDTA anticoagulant tube. PBMCs were isolated by Ficoll Paque Plus density gradient separation without further T cell sorting. An Agilent 2100 Bioanalyzer and agarose gel were used to check RNA quality, while a NanoDrop 2000 measured RNA concentration. CDR1 is given as MNHNS and CDR2 as SASEGT, both from the germline V gene. V and J lose 2 bases and 2 bases, and a span of 16 bases separates them. CDR3 length: 17 amino acids, cysteine to phenylalanine. Only the CDR3 DNA is retained, 51 bases long and in frame from the first base.

The library was obtained by multiplex PCR. Sequencing took place on an Illumina HiSeq 4000. TCR beta libraries were built with iRepertoire HTBI primers and Arm-PCR amplification of CDR3 regions. Before sequencing, the PCR products went through gel purification. As for the original processing: A total of around 59 TRBV and some 15 TRBJ segments were identified across samples and were used for gene usage analysis of CDR3 amino acid clonotypes. COPE and FqMerger were used to merge the filtered high-quality paired reads into contigs. BLAST was used to align contigs to IMGT TRBV, TRBD and TRBJ reference genes, and CDR3 was defined according to IMGT. Any clonotype with a frequency above 0.1% was classified as a highly expanded clone. Shannon entropy served as the measure of repertoire diversity, while the Gini coefficient captured V-J evenness. A clonotype found in more than one individual was treated as public. The public sequencing data were trimmed at Q25 with fastp and processed into clonotypes with MiXCR by TCRdb, which kept only in-frame beta chains. Each record represents a unique CDR3 protein, reported with the most common genes and DNA among its rows. The V and J calls reflect TCRdb's pipeline rather than the authors' work. The sample data list approximately 400,000 distinct CDR3 sequences, and around 21% of these were observed just once. The ten largest clonotypes hold about 20% of the sample.

This clonotype was observed at least ten times. What antigen it recognizes has not been identified. Base qualities are not recorded, but no much larger clone differs from it by a single base. General findings and caveats noted by the study authors: Sequencing and analysis were limited to the TCR beta chain. A larger number of public clonotypes was shared among persistent patients (over 2,500) than among newly diagnosed patients (roughly 930). Preferential use of TRBV28, TRBJ1-2 and TRBJ2-5 was observed in persistent disease, whereas TRBV20-1 and TRBJ2-1 were favored in newly diagnosed disease. As a limitation, the authors acknowledged that the small sample size may reduce accuracy. Persistent Graves' disease patients showed lower TCR Shannon entropy and fewer highly expanded clones than newly diagnosed patients, suggesting clonal expansion. Because the primary lesion, thyroid tissue, could not be accessed, the study looked at peripheral blood alone.

In this chain, TRBV6-1 is recombined with TRBJ1-5; the D segment cannot be called with confidence. The sequencing here drew on peripheral blood mononuclear cells (PBMCs), taken when the disease was refractory, from a patient treated with antithyroid drugs. The TCR originated in a female donor with Graves disease. The nucleotides read TGTGCCAGCAGTGAAAATATAACACCACCGGGCAATCAGCCCCAGCATTTT. It specifies CASSENITPPGNQPQHF.